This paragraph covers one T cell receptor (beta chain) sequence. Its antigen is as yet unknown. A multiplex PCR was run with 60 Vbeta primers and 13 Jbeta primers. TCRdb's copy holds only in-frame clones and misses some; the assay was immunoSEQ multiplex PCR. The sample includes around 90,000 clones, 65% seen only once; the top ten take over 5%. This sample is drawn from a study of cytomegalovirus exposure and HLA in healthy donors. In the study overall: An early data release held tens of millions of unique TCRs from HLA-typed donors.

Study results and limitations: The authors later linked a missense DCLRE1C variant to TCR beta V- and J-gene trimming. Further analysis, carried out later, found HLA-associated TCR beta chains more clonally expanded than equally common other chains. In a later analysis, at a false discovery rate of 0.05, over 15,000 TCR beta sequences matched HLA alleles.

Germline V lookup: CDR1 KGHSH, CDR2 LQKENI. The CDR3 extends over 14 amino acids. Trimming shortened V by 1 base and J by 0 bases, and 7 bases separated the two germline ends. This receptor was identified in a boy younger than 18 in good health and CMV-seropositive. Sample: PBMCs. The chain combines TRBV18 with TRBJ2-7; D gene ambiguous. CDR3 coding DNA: TGTGCCAGCTCACCACAGCAGCGCTCCTACGAGCAGTACTTC. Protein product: CASSPQQRSYEQYF.